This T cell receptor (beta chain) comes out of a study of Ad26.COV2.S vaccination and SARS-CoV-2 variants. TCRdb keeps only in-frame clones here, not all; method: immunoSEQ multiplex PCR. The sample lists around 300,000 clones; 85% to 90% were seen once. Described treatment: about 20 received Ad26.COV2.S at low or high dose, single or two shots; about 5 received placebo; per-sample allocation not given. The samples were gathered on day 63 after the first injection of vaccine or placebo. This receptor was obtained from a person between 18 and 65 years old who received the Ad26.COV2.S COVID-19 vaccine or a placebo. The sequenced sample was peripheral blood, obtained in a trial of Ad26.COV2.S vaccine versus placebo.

CDR3 sequence (DNA): TGTGCCAGCAGTCGCGGGACGGTGAACACTGAAGCTTTCTTT. It codes for CASSRGTVNTEAFF. The gene calls are TRBV6-2 or TRBV6-3 and TRBJ1-1; tentative D call: TRBD1 (5 bases). Germline loops: CDR1 MNHEY, CDR2 SVGEGT. There are 14 residues in the CDR3. V lost 5 bases, J lost 0 bases, and 10 bases lay in between.